A selection of T cell receptor beta chains follows, all from one sample in a study of CD8 T cells in Susac syndrome. Using its own MiXCR run on the immunoSEQ multiplex PCR reads, TCRdb lists one record per CDR3 protein. The sample carries over 130,000 distinct CDR3 sequences, approximately 95% recorded once. The sequenced sample was CD4+ T cells from PBMCs. The receptor source for this set is a human donor with multiple sclerosis. The CDR3 runs from the conserved cysteine through the conserved F or W. The D gene is left open where the match is weak. Rows give clone size only sometimes, using once, few, many, or a class for an expanded clone.

>-|TRBV7-3|TRBJ2-1|TRBD2
TGTGCCAGCAGCTTAGGCCTAGCGGGAGCGGATGAGCAGTTCTTC
CASSLGLAGADEQFF
>-|TRBV5-4|TRBJ1-6|TRBD1
TGTGCCAGCAGGTTCTACAGGGGTAGTAATTCACCCCTCCACTTT
CASRFYRGSNSPLHF
>-|TRBV6-1|TRBJ2-3|-
TGTGCCAGCAGTGAAGGGTTGTACACAGATACGCAGTATTTT
CASSEGLYTDTQYF
>-|TRBV29-1|TRBJ2-7|-
TGCAGCGCCCGCCCCGGGGTTAACGAGCAGTACTTC
CSARPGVNEQYF
>-|TRBV2|TRBJ2-7|TRBD1
TGTGCCAGCAGCCGCACAGGGGCTGGTTCCTACGAGCAGTACTTC
CASSRTGAGSYEQYF
>-|TRBV20-1|TRBJ2-7|TRBD1
TGCAGTGCCCGAAACGACGGGACAGCCGAGCAGTACTTC
CSARNDGTAEQYF
>-|TRBV25-1|TRBJ2-1|-
TGTGCCAGCAGTGACCAGGTCCGCTACAATGAGCAGTTCTTC
CASSDQVRYNEQFF
>-|TRBV7-9|TRBJ2-7|-
TGTGCCAGCAGCGGAGGGATATCCTACGAGCAGTACTTC
CASSGGISYEQYF
>-|TRBV2|TRBJ2-5|TRBD1
TGTGCCAGCAGCAGGGGGCGAGAGACCCAGTACTTC
CASSRGRETQYF
>-|TRBV24-1|TRBJ2-7|TRBD1
TGTGCCACCAGTGCTGGACCGGGACAGGGGTCATCCTACGAGCAGTACTTC
CATSAGPGQGSSYEQYF
>-|TRBV5-1|TRBJ2-1|TRBD1
TGCGCCAGCAGCACCGGACAGGGAGCCTACAATGAGCAGTTCTTC
CASSTGQGAYNEQFF
>-|TRBV5-1|TRBJ2-5|-
TGCGCCAGCAGAAAGGGAGGCCCGTCGGGGGAGACCCAGTACTTC
CASRKGGPSGETQYF
>-|TRBV7-6|TRBJ2-6|-
TGTGCCAGCAGCGGAAGGTCGGGCAGCTCTGGGGCCAACGTCCTGACTTTC
CASSGRSGSSGANVLTF
>-|TRBV6-6|TRBJ2-5|-
TGTGCCAGCAAGTCGACGGCAGGGTCGTACTTC
CASKSTAGSYF
>few|TRBV28|TRBJ1-2|-
TGTGCCAGCAGTTTAGGCGCAGTCAACTATGGCTACACCTTC
CASSLGAVNYGYTF
>-|TRBV19|TRBJ1-5|-
TGTGCCAGTAGTGCAAGGGTGGGAGGCAATCAGCCCCAGCATTTT
CASSARVGGNQPQHF
>-|TRBV4-1|TRBJ1-5|-
TGCGCCAGCAGCCAACTCGGAACGGTTAGCAATCAGCCCCAGCATTTT
CASSQLGTVSNQPQHF
>-|TRBV12-3/TRBV12-4|TRBJ1-2|-
TGTGCCAGCAGTTCAGGCCCCTTTTCCACCTTC
CASSSGPFSTF
>-|TRBV7-2|TRBJ2-7|TRBD1
TGTGCCAGCAGCTTATGGACAGGGGGCGAATACGAGCAGTACTTC
CASSLWTGGEYEQYF
>-|TRBV28|TRBJ2-3|-
TGTGCCAGCAGTCCCCGACTCATCCGCACAGATACGCAGTATTTT
CASSPRLIRTDTQYF
>-|TRBV9|TRBJ2-3|-
TGTGCCAGCAGCGCCGGCTTGTTTGGAGATACGCAGTATTTT
CASSAGLFGDTQYF
>-|TRBV2|TRBJ2-5|-
TGTGCCAGCAGTGTTGGAGGTCAGACCCAGTACTTC
CASSVGGQTQYF
>-|TRBV6-4|TRBJ1-1|-
TGTGCCAGCAGTGAAACGCCATCTTCGGGCACTGAAGCTTTCTTT
CASSETPSSGTEAFF